The clone carrying this T cell receptor beta chain was counted at least ten times. Antigen specificity is unknown. These data originate in a study of neurological immune-mediated disorders. Findings and limits, study-wide: Multiple sclerosis, the disease with the least TCR clonal expansion, fell below healthy controls, whereas HTLV-1-associated myelopathy showed the most.

Time point noted: longitudinal time-point 3. The unsorted libraries were generated from a total of 2 million PBMCs, which had been stored in RNAlater at -80 C. As for the cDNA, it was generated by 5'RACE with 10-nucleotide random UMIs. The yield of each sequencing run was over 180 million TCR-beta sequences from 15-18 subjects. One entry per CDR3 protein results from TCRdb running MiXCR on the 5' RACE reads. The repertoire holds tens of thousands of distinct CDR3 sequences, with roughly 8.8% as singletons. This receptor was obtained from a woman aged 40 to 55 in good health. The sequencing input was PBMCs.

The CDR3 coding sequence is TGTGCCAGCAGCTTCCATAAGGACAGGAGTAACACTGAAGCTTTCTTT. Protein product: CASSFHKDRSNTEAFF. V and J are TRBV7-2 and TRBJ1-1; TRBD1 aligns across 7 bases. Trimming took 3 bases from V and 2 from J; bases not matched to a gene: 9. This CDR3 comprises 16 residues. Germline lookup yields CDR1 SGHTA and CDR2 FQGNSA.